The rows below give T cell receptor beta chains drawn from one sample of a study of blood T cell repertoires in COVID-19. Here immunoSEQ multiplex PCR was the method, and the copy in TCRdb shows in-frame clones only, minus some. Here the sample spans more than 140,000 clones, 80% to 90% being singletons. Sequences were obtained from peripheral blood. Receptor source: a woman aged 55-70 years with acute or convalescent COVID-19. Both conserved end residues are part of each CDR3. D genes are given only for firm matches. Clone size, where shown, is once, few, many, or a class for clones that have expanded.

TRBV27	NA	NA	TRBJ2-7	TGTGCCAGCAGTTTATCTGGCCGTCGGGGAACCTACGAGCAGTACTTC	CASSLSGRRGTYEQYF
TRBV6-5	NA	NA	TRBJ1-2	TGTGCCAGCAGCCGCAGGGCAATCTATGGCTACACCTTC	CASSRRAIYGYTF
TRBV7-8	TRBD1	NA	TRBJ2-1	TGTGCCAGCAGCACCCGGACAGGGAGTAACAATGAGCAGTTCTTC	CASSTRTGSNNEQFF
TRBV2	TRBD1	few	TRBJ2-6	TGTGCCAGCAGGCCTCAGGGGGCGGACGGGGCCAACGTCCTGACTTTC	CASRPQGADGANVLTF
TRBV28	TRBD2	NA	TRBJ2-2	TGTGCCAGCAGGGGTGATCTAGCGGGGGCGAACACCGGGGAGCTGTTTTTT	CASRGDLAGANTGELFF
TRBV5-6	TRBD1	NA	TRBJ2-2	TGTGCCAGCAGCCTTGGCGTTTCAGGGGGTCTCGGGGAGCTGTTTTTT	CASSLGVSGGLGELFF
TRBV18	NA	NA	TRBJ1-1	TGTGCCAGCTCACTGGACAGGAACACTGAAGCTTTCTTT	CASSLDRNTEAFF
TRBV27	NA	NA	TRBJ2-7	TGTGCCAGCAGTTCGAGACAGGGGAGGGGTGCCGAGCAGTACTTC	CASSSRQGRGAEQYF
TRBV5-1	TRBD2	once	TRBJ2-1	TGCGCCAGCAGCCGTATACCGGGACTAGCGGGGGGGCCGTCCTACAATGAGCAGTTCTTC	CASSRIPGLAGGPSYNEQFF
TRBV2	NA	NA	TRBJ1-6	TGTGCCAGCTCGGACAGCTTTGGTTCACCCCTCCACTTT	CASSDSFGSPLHF
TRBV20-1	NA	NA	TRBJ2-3	TGCAGTGCTAGTACTAGCCGAGGCACAGATACGCAGTATTTT	CSASTSRGTDTQYF
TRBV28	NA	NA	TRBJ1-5	TGTGCCAGCAGTCTGACACATTGGCAGCCCCAGCATTTT	CASSLTHWQPQHF
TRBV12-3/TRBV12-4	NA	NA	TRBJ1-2	TGTGCCAGCAGTCTAGTTGGAGGGGCTGGCTACACCTTC	CASSLVGGAGYTF
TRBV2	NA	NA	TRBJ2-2	TGTGCCAGCAGTCCCCAAGGGGGAAACACCGGGGAGCTGTTTTTT	CASSPQGGNTGELFF
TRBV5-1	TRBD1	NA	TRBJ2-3	TGCGCCAGCAGCTTCCATCAAACAGGGGCACTCACAGATACGCAGTATTTT	CASSFHQTGALTDTQYF
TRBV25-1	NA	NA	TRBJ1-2	TGTGCCAGCAGTGAATTTGGGGGAGGCTATGGCTACACCTTC	CASSEFGGGYGYTF
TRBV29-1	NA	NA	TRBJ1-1	TGCAGCGTCGTCATGGGGGGAGGGCACACTGAAGCTTTCTTT	CSVVMGGGHTEAFF
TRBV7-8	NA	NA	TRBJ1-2	TGTGCCAGCAGCCCACAGACAGTAGCTAACTATGGCTACACCTTC	CASSPQTVANYGYTF
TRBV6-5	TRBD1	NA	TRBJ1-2	TGTGCCAGCAGGGACAGGGAATACGGCTACACCTTC	CASRDREYGYTF
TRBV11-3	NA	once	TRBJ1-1	TGTGCCAGCAGTTACACAGTGAACACTGAAGCTTTCTTT	CASSYTVNTEAFF
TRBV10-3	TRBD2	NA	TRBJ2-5	TGTGCCATCAGTGACCCAGGGGATAGCGGGGGCAAGAAAGAGACCCAGTACTTC	CAISDPGDSGGKKETQYF
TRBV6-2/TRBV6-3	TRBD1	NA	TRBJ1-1	TGTGCCAGCAGTAAACCGGGACAGGGTAACACTGAAGCTTTCTTT	CASSKPGQGNTEAFF
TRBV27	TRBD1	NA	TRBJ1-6	TGTGCCAGCAGAAGACAGGGGGTAGGTTCACCCCTCCACTTT	CASRRQGVGSPLHF
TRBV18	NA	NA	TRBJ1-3	TGTGCCAGCTCACCTTCGGGTTCCGGAAACACCATATATTTT	CASSPSGSGNTIYF
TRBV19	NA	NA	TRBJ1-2	TGTGCCAGTAGCTCTCTTGGTGGAGGGAAAGAAGACGGCTACACCTTC	CASSSLGGGKEDGYTF
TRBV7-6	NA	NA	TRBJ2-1	TGTGCCAGCAGCGGTAGTACTGAGCAGTTCTTC	CASSGSTEQFF
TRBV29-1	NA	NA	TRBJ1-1	TGCAGCGGGGCAGTCATGAACACTGAAGCTTTCTTT	CSGAVMNTEAFF
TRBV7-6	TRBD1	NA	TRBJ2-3	TGTGCCAGCAGCTTAGTAGGACAGGGCGATACGCAGTATTTT	CASSLVGQGDTQYF